This T cell receptor beta chain was identified in a study of beta chain features in type 1 diabetes. Study as a whole: Age, gender and cell yields were similar between patients and healthy donors.

Expressed TCRB transcripts were sequenced because the entire RNA isolate underwent reverse transcription. Profiling relied on immunoSEQ multiplex PCR, and the TCRdb table lists in-frame clones only, not all of them. The data hold around 300,000 clones, with roughly 8% observed a single time. In its sample, this clone was seen a few times. Sequenced sample: central memory CD4+ T cells from blood. The sequence was obtained from a woman aged 18-29 years in good health.

This CDR3 is CASSETVSPYSPLHF. The CDR3 nucleotides are TGTGCCAGCAGTGAAACAGTCAGCCCCTATTCACCCCTCCACTTT. The chain joins TRBV2 to TRBJ1-6; D not resolved. This CDR3 has 15 amino acids. Germline V CDR1 and CDR2: SNHLY, FYNNEI. V shed 2 bases and J shed 8 bases, with 13 bases lying between them.